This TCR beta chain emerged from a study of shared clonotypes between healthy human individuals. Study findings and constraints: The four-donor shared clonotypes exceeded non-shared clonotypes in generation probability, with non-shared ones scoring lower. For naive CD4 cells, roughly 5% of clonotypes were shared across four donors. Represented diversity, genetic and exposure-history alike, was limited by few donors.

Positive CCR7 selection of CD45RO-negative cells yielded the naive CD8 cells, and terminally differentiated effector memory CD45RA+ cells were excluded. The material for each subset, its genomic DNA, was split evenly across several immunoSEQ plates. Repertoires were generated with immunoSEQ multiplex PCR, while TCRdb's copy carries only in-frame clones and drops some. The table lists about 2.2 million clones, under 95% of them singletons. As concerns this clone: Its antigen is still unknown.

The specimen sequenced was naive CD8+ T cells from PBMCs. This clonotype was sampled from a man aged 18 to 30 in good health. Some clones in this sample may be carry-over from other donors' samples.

The CDR3 sequence: CASSPSATGTSGYNEQFF. In DNA form, the CDR3 reads TGTGCCAGCAGCCCCTCGGCTACCGGGACTAGCGGATACAATGAGCAGTTCTTC. The chain uses TRBV11-2 and TRBJ2-1, with 11 bases fitting TRBD2. Germline CDR1 reads SGHAT; CDR2 reads FQNNGV. The junction had 13 bases not matched to a gene; V was cut back by 5 bases and J by 4 bases. This CDR3 is built from 18 residues.